The 8 T cell receptor beta chains given below trace back to one sample, sequenced in a study of cytomegalovirus exposure and HLA in healthy donors. PCR was performed using 60 Vbeta and 13 Jbeta primers. The method was immunoSEQ multiplex PCR; TCRdb's version includes in-frame clones alone and lacks a portion of them. The data contain 150,000 to 200,000 clones, roughly 85% of them singletons. The specimen was PBMCs. These receptor sequences come from a man aged 18 to 35 in good health and CMV-seropositive.

This sequence joins TRBV14 and TRBJ2-7; D not certain. CDR3 length: 10 amino acids. Trimming took 4 bases from V and 7 from J, leaving 5 bases between them. Germline V CDR1 and CDR2: SGHDN, FVKESK. In DNA, the CDR3 is TGTGCCAGCAGCCGCAGGGAGCAGTACTTC. This encodes CASSRREQYF.

The chain employs TRBV7-8 and TRBJ2-6; D call uncertain. This CDR3 has 14 amino acids. Trimming took off 2 bases at V and 4 bases at J, with 6 bases between the two ends. Germline-derived CDR1 and CDR2 are SGHVS and FQNEAQ. CDR3 region: CASSLLLGANVLTF. CDR3 bases: TGTGCCAGCAGCTTACTCCTGGGGGCCAACGTCCTGACTTTC. Full variable domain (rest looked up from reference TRBV7-8 and TRBJ2-6): GAGVSQSPRYKVAKRGQDVALRCDPISGHVSLFWYQQALGQGPEFLTYFQNEAQLDKSGLPSDRFFAERPEGSVSTLKIQRTQQEDSAVYLCASSLLLGANVLTFGAGSRLTVL.

V usage is TRBV11-2 and J usage is TRBJ2-2, with 7 bases matching TRBD2. The CDR3 is 18 amino acids. Germline trimming cut 0 bases from V and 6 bases from J; bases unmatched to any gene: 13. Germline lookup yields CDR1 SGHAT and CDR2 FQNNGV. CDR3 DNA sequence: TGTGCCAGCAGCTTAGACGTATCGGCGGGGGTTCCCGCCGGGGAGCTGTTTTTT. Translated: CASSLDVSAGVPAGELFF. The variable domain in full, completed from reference TRBV11-2 and TRBJ2-2, reads EAGVAQSPRYKIIEKRQSVAFWCNPISGHATLYWYQQILGQGPKLLIQFQNNGVVDDSQLPKDRFSAERLKGVDSTLKIQPAKLEDSAVYLCASSLDVSAGVPAGELFFGEGSRLTVL.

The chain recombines TRBV2 with TRBJ2-2; D is uncertain. Germline CDR1 SNHLY, CDR2 FYNNEI. The CDR3 extends over 14 amino acids. Trimming took off 6 bases at V and 7 bases at J, with 15 bases between the two ends. In nucleotides, the CDR3 is TGTGCCAGCAGGCGACTGATTTCCGGCGGGGAGCTGTTTTTT. Its translation: CASRRLISGGELFF.

V and J are TRBV21-1 and TRBJ2-7; the D call TRBD1 from the table was never checked on the DNA. TRBV21-1 is an annotated pseudogene. The CDR3 is 14 residues long. CDR3 sequence: CASSGGQGSYEQYF. In DNA, the CDR3 is TGTGCCAGCAGCGGAGGACAGGGGTCGTACGAGCAGTACTTC.

The chain recombines TRBV25-1 with TRBJ1-6; TRBD1 aligns across 8 bases. The CDR3 has 15 amino acids. Trimming cost V 3 bases and J 7 bases; bases outside gene matches: 5. Germline values: CDR1 MGHDK, CDR2 SYGVNS. This CDR3 is CASSDPRTGNSPLHF. In DNA, the CDR3 is TGTGCCAGCAGTGACCCCAGGACAGGGAATTCACCCCTCCACTTT.

CDR3 in amino acids: CASSHPKTGGSTEAFF. The CDR3 nucleotides read TGCGCCAGCAGCCACCCAAAGACAGGGGGAAGCACTGAAGCTTTCTTT. The V call is TRBV4-3, the J call TRBJ1-1, with 9 nucleotides matching TRBD1. CDR3 length equals 16 residues. With V trimmed by 3 bases and J by 4 bases, 9 bases remained unmatched. The germline gives CDR1 LGHNA, CDR2 YSLEER.

The genes are TRBV9 and TRBJ1-2; D possibly corresponds to TRBD1 (6 bases). Germline CDR1 SGDLS, CDR2 YYNGEE. Between the trimmed V and J ends, which lost 0 bases and 1 base, there was a span of 10 bases. This CDR3 has 15 amino acids. CDR3 residues: CASSVGVGGNYGYTF. CDR3 coding DNA: TGTGCCAGCAGCGTAGGGGTAGGGGGTAACTATGGCTACACCTTC.